This T cell receptor (beta chain) appears in the sequencing data of a study of cytomegalovirus exposure and HLA in healthy donors. The PCR made use of 60 Vbeta and 13 Jbeta primers. The table came from immunoSEQ multiplex PCR; TCRdb's copy has only in-frame clones and leaves some out. The sample holds 150,000 to 200,000 clones, about 80% seen once. Trimming cost V 3 bases and J 5 bases, with 3 bases left between them. Germline CDR1 is SGDLS and CDR2 is YYNGEE. The CDR3 extends over 11 amino acids. Study findings and constraints: Most TCR beta V segments were productive about 90% or about 30% of the time in an earlier analysis.

This clone showed up just a few times. Its antigen remains unknown. The specimen was PBMCs. The chain is built from TRBV9 and TRBJ1-5; the D is unclear. The source is a woman younger than 45 in good health and CMV-seropositive. This CDR3 is CASSGDQPQHF. In DNA form, the CDR3 reads TGTGCCAGCAGCGGCGATCAGCCCCAGCATTTT.